Each of the 17 T cell receptor beta chains below was sequenced from the same sample in a study of T cell repertoires in cytomegalovirus infection. A single record per CDR3 protein comes from TCRdb applying MiXCR to the reads. Of approximately 500,000 distinct CDR3 sequences detected, about 15% appear once; the ten largest clones hold 20% to 30%. The specimen was CD8+ T cells from PBMCs. The receptors originated from a human donor in good health (CMV status not recorded). Some clones in this sample may be carry-over from other donors' samples.

Of note for this clonotype: The junction and the germline gene differ at one end; a read error may be behind it. This chain's CDR3 is CARSSASVLNTGGLFF. The CDR3, as DNA: TGTGCCAGGAGTTCCGCTAGCGTTTTAAACACCGGGGGGCTGTTTTTT. This chain links TRBV6-2 or TRBV6-3 with TRBJ2-2; the D gene is possibly TRBD2 (6 bases). The CDR3 extends over 16 amino acids. The germline V gene encodes CDR1 MNHEY and CDR2 SVGEGT.

This clonotype showed up just a few times. The chain couples TRBV3-1 to TRBJ1-5; 12 bases agree with TRBD1. Trimming took 5 bases from V and 7 from J; bases not matched to a gene: 3. The length of the CDR3 is 14 residues. Per germline, CDR1 LGHDT and CDR2 YNNKEL (reference sequence). The CDR3 is CASSGTGGGQPQHF. CDR3 nucleotides: TGTGCCAGCAGCGGGACAGGGGGCGGCCAGCCCCAGCATTTT.

This clonotype came up many times. The chain is built from TRBV12-3 or TRBV12-4 and TRBJ1-2, with D tentatively TRBD1 (5 bases). The length of the CDR3 is 16 residues. The V end was cut by 6 bases, the J end by 0 bases, with 17 bases between. CDR3 loop: CASSPAGVTANYGYTF. The CDR3 nucleotides are TGTGCCAGCAGCCCGGCGGGGGTGACCGCTAACTATGGCTACACCTTC.

This clonotype was seen repeatedly, ten times or more. This chain links TRBV7-8 with TRBJ2-7; 8 positions agree with TRBD1. Germline V CDR1 and CDR2: SGHVS, FQNEAQ. V was clipped by 3 bases and J by 2 bases; unmatched bases: 3. This CDR3 has 14 amino acids. The CDR3: CASSLDRAPYEQYF. CDR3 nucleotide sequence: TGTGCCAGCAGCTTGGACAGGGCCCCCTACGAGCAGTACTTC.

Turning to this clonotype: Being one base from a much bigger clone, this may be a read error. The chain recombines TRBV6-1 with TRBJ2-3; D is possibly TRBD2 (6 bases). V lost 8 bases and J 3 bases, leaving 18 bases between the germline ends. Germline lookup yields CDR1 MNHNS and CDR2 SASEGT. The CDR3 runs to 15 residues. This CDR3 reads CASVPFQTSTDTQYF. CDR3 bases: TGTGCCAGCGTTCCGTTTCAGACTAGTACAGATACGCAGTATTTT.

The table lists this clonotype with many counts. This chain joins TRBV7-9 and TRBJ2-7, with D perhaps TRBD1 (6 bases). Germline V gene sequence: CDR1 SEHNR, CDR2 FQNEAQ (reference sequence). The CDR3 contains 14 residues. V lost 4 bases and J lost 6, with 16 bases in between. The CDR3 nucleotides are TGTGCCAGCAGCTCTAGTGAAAGGACAGCCGAGCAGTACTTC. Protein sequence: CASSSSERTAEQYF.

This clonotype was detected many times. The V call is TRBV7-8, the J call TRBJ2-3; 8 positions match TRBD2. CDR3 length: 16 amino acids. Germline loops: CDR1 SGHVS, CDR2 FQNEAQ. V gave up 5 bases and J gave up 4 bases; unmatched junction bases: 11. CDR3 DNA sequence: TGTGCCAGCAGCCCGGGACTAGTGGGGAGTTCAGATACGCAGTATTTT. This translates into CASSPGLVGSSDTQYF.

The V call is TRBV7-9, the J call TRBJ2-6; tentative D call: TRBD1 (5 bases). The CDR3 length is 19 residues. Germline V gives CDR1 SEHNR, CDR2 FQNEAQ (reference sequence). The V end lost 5 bases, the J end lost 4 bases, and 24 bases lay between the germline ends. CDR3 sequence reads: CASSPGHVVFNGGANVLTF. The CDR3, as DNA: TGTGCCAGCAGCCCTGGACACGTAGTCTTCAATGGGGGGGCCAACGTCCTGACTTTC.

The table lists this clonotype with many counts. The chain carries TRBV10-3 and TRBJ1-2; 12 positions match TRBD1. Germline loops: CDR1 ENHRY, CDR2 SYGVKD. With V trimmed by 0 bases and J by 3 bases, 5 bases remained unmatched. The CDR3 spans 17 residues. CDR3 residues: CAISESKGTGGDYGYTF. CDR3 in DNA: TGTGCCATCAGTGAGTCGAAGGGGACAGGGGGCGACTATGGCTACACCTTC.

This clonotype was counted many times. This chain connects TRBV7-9 to TRBJ2-5; unclear D gene. CDR3 length equals 12 residues. Germline V lookup: CDR1 SEHNR, CDR2 FQNEAQ (reference sequence). Trimming left V 0 bases short and J 5 bases short, with 4 bases between. The CDR3: CASSLAAETQYF. For the CDR3, the DNA is TGTGCCAGCAGCTTAGCGGCTGAGACCCAGTACTTC.

There are a few counts of this clonotype. The rearrangement links TRBV15 to TRBJ2-7; D not certain. Germline V gene data show CDR1 as LNHNV and CDR2 as YYDKDF (reference sequence). The CDR3 loop spans 13 amino acids. V was cut by 1 base and J by 6 bases, with 10 bases left in between. This chain's CDR3 is CATSRVPRTEQYF. The CDR3, as DNA: TGTGCCACCAGCAGAGTACCGAGAACCGAGCAGTACTTC.

This clonotype appeared many times. The V gene is TRBV20-1, the J gene TRBJ2-1, with D tentatively TRBD2 (5 bases). Germline lookup yields CDR1 DFQATT and CDR2 SNEGSKA (reference sequence). This CDR3 has 15 amino acids. The V end lost 5 bases, the J end lost 0 bases, and 14 bases lay between the germline ends. CDR3 amino acids: CSAPLDWSSYNEQFF. The CDR3 DNA is TGCAGTGCTCCTCTGGACTGGAGCTCCTACAATGAGCAGTTCTTC.

This clonotype came up a few times. This chain links TRBV4-1 with TRBJ2-5; D call uncertain. The CDR3 is 14 amino acids. The V end was cut by 4 bases, the J end by 7 bases, with 16 bases between. Germline CDR1 MGHRA, CDR2 YSYEKL. This CDR3 is CASSPIGSASTQYF. The CDR3 nucleotides are TGCGCCAGCAGCCCCATTGGAAGCGCCTCGACCCAGTACTTC.

There are a few counts of this clonotype. V usage is TRBV27 and J usage is TRBJ1-2, with TRBD1 identical over 7 bases. This CDR3 has 14 amino acids. Germline assignment: CDR1 MNHEY and CDR2 SMNVEV (reference sequence). With 6 bases clipped from V and 4 bases from J, the junction kept 8 bases outside the gene matches. The CDR3 DNA follows: TGTGCCAGCAGCAAGGACAGGAGAACCTATGGCTACACCTTC. It encodes CASSKDRRTYGYTF.

This clonotype was found many times. The V and J genes are TRBV7-9 and TRBJ1-4; no reliable D call. The V gene lost 4 bases and the J gene lost 8 bases, with 17 bases spanning the gap. The CDR3 consists of 15 residues. The germline CDR1 and CDR2 sequences are SEHNR and FQNEAQ (reference sequence). CDR3 protein: CASSSKRAGREKLFF. Written as DNA, the CDR3 is TGTGCCAGCAGCTCGAAGCGGGCAGGACGGGAAAAACTGTTTTTT.

This clonotype came up many times. This sequence joins TRBV7-8 and TRBJ1-5; maybe TRBD1 (5 bases). The CDR3 runs 15 residues. Trimming cost V 1 base and J 6 bases, with 13 bases left between them. Germline V CDR1 and CDR2: SGHVS, FQNEAQ. The CDR3 DNA reads TGTGCCAGCAGCTTAGACGGGGGTTCGAGTCAGCCCCAGCATTTT. Translation gives CASSLDGGSSQPQHF.

The V and J genes are TRBV24-1 and TRBJ2-2, with 7 bases identical to TRBD2. J gave up 5 bases and V 1 base, and 3 bases lay outside the gene matches. The CDR3 runs 15 residues. Germline lookup yields CDR1 KGHDR and CDR2 SFDVKD. CDR3 sequence (DNA): TGTGCCACCAGTGATTTTAGAGCGGGGACCGGGGAGCTGTTTTTT. Translating it yields CATSDFRAGTGELFF.